The 26 T cell receptor beta chains below come from one sample, sequenced in a study of read filtering for tumor transcriptome and immune sequencing. The library was built from about 370 ng RNA with molecular barcoded adaptors for alpha/delta and beta/gamma chains. Each CDR3 protein gets one entry after TCRdb re-called the reads with MiXCR. The repertoire holds 100,000 to 150,000 distinct CDR3 sequences, with around 13% as singletons. The sample was a population of CD138-negative cells sorted from bone marrow. Receptors were obtained from a donor aged 40 or older with multiple myeloma.

In regard to this clonotype: It may be a read error: a sequence one base away is much more abundant. The rearrangement links TRBV9 to TRBJ2-3; TRBD2 is a possible D gene (6 bases). The CDR3 has 15 amino acids. Trimming cost V 4 bases and J 5 bases, with 17 bases left between them. CDR1 SGDLS and CDR2 YYNGEE come from the germline V gene. The CDR3 region has the DNA TGTGCCAGCAGCCCTAGCGTACTGTCTGTAGATACGCAGTATTTT. This gives the protein CASSPSVLSVDTQYF.

This clonotype was picked up a small number of times. This may be a read error: a much more frequent sequence differs by one nucleotide. This chain links TRBV29-1 with TRBJ2-3, with a possible D match to TRBD2 (7 bases). This CDR3 region has 15 residues. Germline V gene data show CDR1 as SQVTM and CDR2 as ANQGSEA. Trimming pared 7 bases from V and 2 bases from J, leaving 19 bases between. In DNA, the CDR3 is TGCAGCGCGGGGGAGGGACAAGGCTTCACAGATACGCAGTATTTT. Protein: CSAGEGQGFTDTQYF.

This clonotype has a handful of counts. V gene TRBV6-5 combines with J gene TRBJ1-1, with 7 bases that match TRBD1. V lost 8 bases and J lost 1; bases outside the gene matches: 13. Per the germline V gene, CDR1 is MNHEY and CDR2 is SVGAGI. The CDR3 covers 16 residues. The CDR3 sequence: CASQDREGFPNTEAFF. DNA of the CDR3: TGTGCCAGCCAAGACAGGGAAGGTTTTCCGAACACTGAAGCTTTCTTT.

This clonotype occurred many times. DNA for the CDR3: TGTGCCAGCAGCTTAGGGGCGGGAGTAGTATACGAGCAGTACTTC. This codes for CASSLGAGVVYEQYF. The rearrangement joins TRBV7-2 to TRBJ2-7; TRBD2 matches at 7 bases. Germline assignment: CDR1 SGHTA and CDR2 FQGNSA. V shed 1 base and J 4 bases; nucleotides not matched to a gene: 7. The CDR3 length is 15 residues.

The sample holds many counts of this clonotype. The V call is TRBV7-9, the J call TRBJ2-1, with D possibly matching TRBD2 (5 bases). Trimming removed 1 base at V and 4 bases at J, with 11 bases between. The germline V gene has CDR1 SEHNR and CDR2 FQNEAQ (reference sequence). CDR3 length: 15 residues. The CDR3 here is CASSLGRGSYNEQFF. In nucleotides, the CDR3 is TGTGCCAGCAGCTTAGGTCGCGGGTCTTACAATGAGCAGTTCTTC.

This clonotype was counted many times. The rearrangement joins TRBV28 to TRBJ1-1; tentative D call: TRBD1 (6 bases). Trimming cost V 6 bases and J 0 bases, with 23 bases left between them. Per germline, CDR1 MDHEN and CDR2 SYDVKM. This CDR3 is built from 18 residues. The CDR3 protein is CASSTLTRGNVVNTEAFF. The CDR3 coding sequence is TGTGCCAGCAGCACTCTCACCAGGGGTAATGTCGTGAACACTGAAGCTTTCTTT.

On this clonotype itself: A read error may be the cause here, since a much bigger clone is one base away. The chain recombines TRBV2 with TRBJ1-1, with TRBD1 matching 9 bases. Germline V lookup: CDR1 SNHLY, CDR2 FYNNEI. The ends lost 7 bases at V and 4 bases at J; junction bases unmatched: 7. The CDR3 is made up of 14 amino acids. This chain's CDR3 is CASKAGTGSTEAFF. CDR3 bases: TGTGCCAGCAAAGCCGGGACAGGGAGCACTGAAGCTTTCTTT.

This clonotype was found many times. This rearrangement joins TRBV7-9 to TRBJ2-1; 9 nucleotides align to TRBD2. The V gene end was trimmed by 5 bases and the J gene end by 1 base; junction bases not matched to a gene: 6. CDR1 is SEHNR and CDR2 is FQNEAQ in the germline V gene (reference sequence). This CDR3 comprises 16 residues. The CDR3 coding sequence is TGTGCCAGCAGCGACGGACTAGCGCGTTCCTACAATGAGCAGTTCTTC. As protein: CASSDGLARSYNEQFF.

Many counts were recorded for this clonotype. The chain links TRBV12-3 or TRBV12-4 to TRBJ1-1, with no clear D. The CDR3 is 14 residues long. Trimming shortened V by 6 bases and J by 9 bases, and 20 bases separated the two germline ends. For the CDR3, the DNA is TGTGCCAGCAGCCCGGGAGAGAATTACCGACAAGCTTTCTTT. As protein: CASSPGENYRQAFF.

This clonotype has a handful of counts. The V gene is TRBV25-1, the J gene TRBJ1-1; no firm D call. From germline, CDR1 is MGHDK and CDR2 SYGVNS. The CDR3 covers 15 residues. The germline V and J ends were trimmed by 5 bases and 0 bases, with 13 bases remaining between them. CDR3 in DNA: TGTGCCAGCAGTCTCGCCGTCAGTTTGAACACTGAAGCTTTCTTT. Translation gives CASSLAVSLNTEAFF.

This clonotype was counted many times. The V call is TRBV5-1, the J call TRBJ2-2; D gene ambiguous. The CDR3 is 15 amino acids. Between the trimmed V and J ends, which lost 0 bases and 4 bases, there was a span of 10 bases. The germline gives CDR1 SGHRS, CDR2 YFSETQ. The DNA of the CDR3 is TGCGCCAGCAGCTTGGGTCTCAGAGGCACCGGGGAGCTGTTTTTT. Translating gives CASSLGLRGTGELFF.

The chain has TRBV11-2 and TRBJ2-1; the D gene is possibly TRBD2 (5 bases). With 2 bases removed from V and 8 bases from J, the gap between germline ends came to 13 bases. CDR1 is SGHAT and CDR2 is FQNNGV in the germline V gene. The CDR3 is 14 amino acids. CDR3 bases: TGTGCCAGCAGCTTAACGCTGGCGGAGGATGAGCAGTTCTTC. Amino acids: CASSLTLAEDEQFF.

This clonotype was counted ten times or more. The rearrangement joins TRBV20-1 to TRBJ1-1; D is possibly TRBD1 (5 bases). The V gene lost 3 bases and the J gene lost 3 bases, with 20 bases spanning the gap. There are 16 residues in the CDR3. The germline gives CDR1 DFQATT, CDR2 SNEGSKA (reference sequence). The CDR3 sequence is CSASRSGGGSDTEAFF. The CDR3 DNA is TGCAGTGCTAGTAGGTCGGGCGGGGGTTCGGACACTGAAGCTTTCTTT.

This clonotype was seen at least ten times. V usage is TRBV9 and J usage is TRBJ2-5; TRBD1 matches 8 bases. CDR3 length: 15 residues. The germline V gene has CDR1 SGDLS and CDR2 YYNGEE. Losses at the gene ends were 0 bases for V and 1 base for J; bases not matched to a gene: 2. Written as DNA, the CDR3 is TGTGCCAGCAGCGTAGCTACAGGGGGCCAAGAGACCCAGTACTTC. Amino acid sequence: CASSVATGGQETQYF.

This clonotype was counted many times. The chain combines TRBV6-6 with TRBJ2-1; 13 nucleotides line up with TRBD2. CDR3 length equals 15 residues. Per the germline V gene, CDR1 is MNHNY and CDR2 is SVGAGI (reference sequence). Trimming cost V 5 bases and J 6 bases; bases outside gene matches: 4. In DNA, the CDR3 is TGTGCCAGCAGTCCCGGGACTAGCGGGGTCAATGAGCAGTTCTTC. It codes for CASSPGTSGVNEQFF.

In this sample, this clonotype turned up many times. V usage is TRBV5-1 and J usage is TRBJ2-1; D is uncertain. Trimming removed 0 bases from V and 4 bases from J, with 8 bases in between. CDR1 and CDR2 from the germline V gene are SGHRS and YFSETQ. This CDR3 is 14 amino acids long. The DNA for the CDR3 is TGCGCCAGCAGCTTGGGCACGAGGTACAATGAGCAGTTCTTC. Its translation: CASSLGTRYNEQFF.

This clonotype has at least ten counts. The V call is TRBV5-1, the J call TRBJ2-1, with 9 bases aligning to TRBD2. The CDR3 loop spans 15 amino acids. V trimming: 0 bases; J trimming: 7 bases; junction bases outside the gene matches: 5. The germline CDR1 and CDR2 sequences are SGHRS and YFSETQ. This CDR3 reads CASSLAVAGVNEQFF. Here the CDR3 DNA reads TGCGCCAGCAGCTTGGCGGTAGCGGGAGTTAATGAGCAGTTCTTC.

The chain has TRBV11-2 and TRBJ2-4, with 10 bases fitting TRBD1. This CDR3 has 19 residues. V gave up 1 base and J gave up 3 bases; unmatched junction bases: 12. Germline V gene data show CDR1 as SGHAT and CDR2 as FQNNGV. The chain's CDR3 is CASSLGSTGGVSDKNIQYF. The CDR3 DNA follows: TGTGCCAGCAGCTTAGGATCGACAGGGGGCGTCTCAGACAAAAACATTCAGTACTTC.

Many counts were recorded for this clonotype. This rearrangement joins TRBV6-1 to TRBJ2-5; TRBD2 agrees at 9 bases. CDR1 and CDR2 (germline): MNHNS, SASEGT. V lost 4 bases to trimming and J lost 2 bases; unmatched junction nucleotides: 8. The CDR3 loop spans 16 amino acids. CDR3 nucleotide sequence: TGTGCCAGCAGTGTTATCAGGCTAGCGGGACAAGAGACCCAGTACTTC. It encodes CASSVIRLAGQETQYF.

In this sample, this clonotype turned up a few times. The J gene is TRBJ1-3, the V gene TRBV5-1; maybe TRBD1 (5 bases). In germline, CDR1 is SGHRS, CDR2 YFSETQ. The V end lost 0 bases, the J end lost 0 bases, and 10 bases lay between the germline ends. The CDR3 length is 16 residues. The CDR3 loop is CASSLATGASGNTIYF. CDR3 sequence (DNA): TGCGCCAGCAGCTTGGCAACAGGAGCCTCTGGAAACACCATATATTTT.

This clonotype was detected only a few times. The rearrangement uses TRBV7-2 and TRBJ2-1; TRBD2 is a possible D gene (6 bases). CDR3 length: 14 amino acids. The V gene's germline CDR1 is SGHTA and CDR2 FQGNSA. Between the trimmed V and J ends, which lost 7 bases and 10 bases, there was a span of 20 bases. CDR3 sequence reads: CASTQIGWGVEQFF. The CDR3 region has the DNA TGTGCCAGCACCCAAATCGGATGGGGGGTAGAGCAGTTCTTC.

This clonotype was counted at least ten times. This chain uses TRBV5-6 with TRBJ2-7; 9 bases fit TRBD1. Germline CDR1 is SGHDT and CDR2 is YYEEEE. Germline trimming cut 5 bases from V and 3 bases from J; bases unmatched to any gene: 6. The CDR3 contains 14 residues. CDR3 region: CASRRTGVSYEQYF. The DNA for the CDR3 is TGTGCCAGCAGGCGGACAGGGGTTAGCTACGAGCAGTACTTC.

This clonotype was counted at least ten times. The chain is built from TRBV5-5 and TRBJ2-7; a weak D match, TRBD1 (6 bases). In germline, CDR1 is SGHKS, CDR2 YYEKEE (reference sequence). The CDR3 length is 15 residues. V lost 1 base, J lost 4 bases, and 15 bases lay in between. This CDR3 is CASSLMLQGQYEQYF. The DNA of the CDR3 is TGTGCCAGCAGCTTGATGCTCCAGGGGCAGTACGAGCAGTACTTC.

This clonotype was counted between two and nine times. V gene TRBV20-1 combines with J gene TRBJ2-6; no reliable D call. The CDR3 runs to 16 residues. Germline lookup yields CDR1 DFQATT and CDR2 SNEGSKA (reference sequence). V dropped 6 bases and J dropped 0 bases, with 15 bases sitting between them. CDR3 loop: CSARDVAVSGANVLTF. The CDR3 nucleotides read TGCAGTGCCCGAGATGTGGCAGTCTCTGGGGCCAACGTCCTGACTTTC.

This clonotype was seen ten or more times. V gene TRBV7-8 combines with J gene TRBJ2-5; unclear D gene. The CDR3 spans 14 residues. With 1 base removed from V and 4 bases from J, the gap between germline ends came to 10 bases. Per the germline V gene, CDR1 is SGHVS and CDR2 is FQNEAQ. The CDR3 loop reads CASSLGRSPETQYF. CDR3 nucleotides: TGTGCCAGCAGCTTAGGCCGCAGCCCAGAGACCCAGTACTTC.

Worth noting for this clonotype: A much larger clone lies a single base off, so this may be a read error. The chain has TRBV29-1 and TRBJ2-7; D is perhaps TRBD2 (6 bases). The CDR3 contains 12 residues. In germline, CDR1 is SQVTM, CDR2 ANQGSEA. CDR3 in DNA: TGCAGCGTTGGGGACTTAAACTACGAGCGGTACTTC. Protein product: CSVGDLNYERYF.